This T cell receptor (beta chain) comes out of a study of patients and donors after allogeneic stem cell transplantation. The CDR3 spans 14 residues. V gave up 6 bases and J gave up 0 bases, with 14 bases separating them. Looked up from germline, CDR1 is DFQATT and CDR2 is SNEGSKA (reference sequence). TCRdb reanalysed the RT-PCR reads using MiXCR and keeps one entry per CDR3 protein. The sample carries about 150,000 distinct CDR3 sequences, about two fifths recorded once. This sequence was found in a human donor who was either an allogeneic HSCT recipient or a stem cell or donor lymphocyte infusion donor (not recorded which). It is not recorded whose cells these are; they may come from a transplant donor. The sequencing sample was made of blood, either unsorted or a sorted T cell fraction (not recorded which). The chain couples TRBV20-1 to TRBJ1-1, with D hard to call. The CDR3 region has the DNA TGCAGTGCGATCGCCGTCTGGGTGAACACTGAAGCTTTCTTT. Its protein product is CSAIAVWVNTEAFF.